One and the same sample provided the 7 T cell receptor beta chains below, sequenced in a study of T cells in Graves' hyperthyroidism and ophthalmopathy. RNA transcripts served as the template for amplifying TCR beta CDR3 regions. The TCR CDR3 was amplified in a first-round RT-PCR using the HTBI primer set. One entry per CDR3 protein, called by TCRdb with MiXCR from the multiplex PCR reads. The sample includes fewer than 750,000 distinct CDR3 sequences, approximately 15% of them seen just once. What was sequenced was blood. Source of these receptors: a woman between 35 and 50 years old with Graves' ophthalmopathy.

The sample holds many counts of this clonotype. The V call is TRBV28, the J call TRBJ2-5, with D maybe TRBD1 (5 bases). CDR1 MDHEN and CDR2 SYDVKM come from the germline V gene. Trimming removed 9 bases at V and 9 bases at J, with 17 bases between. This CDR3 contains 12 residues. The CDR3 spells CASSPRSRAQYF. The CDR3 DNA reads TGTGCCAGTAGTCCCAGGTCCAGGGCCCAGTACTTC. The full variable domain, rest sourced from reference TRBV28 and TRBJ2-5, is DVKVTQSSRYLVKRTGEKVFLECVQDMDHENMFWYRQDPGLGLRLIYFSYDVKMKEKGDIPEGYSVSREKKERFSLILESASTNQTSMYLCASSPRSRAQYFGPGTRLLVL.

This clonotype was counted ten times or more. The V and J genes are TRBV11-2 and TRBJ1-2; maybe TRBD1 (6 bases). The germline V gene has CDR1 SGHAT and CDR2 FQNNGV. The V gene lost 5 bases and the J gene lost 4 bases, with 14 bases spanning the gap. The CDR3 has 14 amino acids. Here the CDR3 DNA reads TGTGCCAGCAGCCCCACAGGGAGCCCCTATGGCTACACCTTC. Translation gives CASSPTGSPYGYTF.

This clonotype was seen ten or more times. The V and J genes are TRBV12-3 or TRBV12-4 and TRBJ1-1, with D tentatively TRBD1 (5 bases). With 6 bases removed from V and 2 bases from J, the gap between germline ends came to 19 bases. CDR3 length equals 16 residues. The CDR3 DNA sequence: TGTGCCAGCAGAGATTTTGTAGGGGACTTAAACACTGAAGCTTTCTTT. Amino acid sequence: CASRDFVGDLNTEAFF.

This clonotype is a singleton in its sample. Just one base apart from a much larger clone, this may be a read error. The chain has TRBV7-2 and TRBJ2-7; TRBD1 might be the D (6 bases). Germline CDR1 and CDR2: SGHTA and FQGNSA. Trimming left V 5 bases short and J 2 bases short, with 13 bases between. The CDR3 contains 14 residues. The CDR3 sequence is CASSRRDTTYEQYF. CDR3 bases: TGTGCCAGCAGCCGCCGGGACACCACCTACGAGCAGTACTTC.

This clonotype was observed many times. CDR3 coding DNA: TGTGCCAGCAGTCTTCAGACAGGCTTGCAAGAGACCCAGTACTTC. The encoded protein is CASSLQTGLQETQYF. This chain links TRBV12-3 or TRBV12-4 with TRBJ2-5; tentatively, D is TRBD1 (6 bases). V was clipped by 5 bases and J by 2 bases, with 15 bases between them. This CDR3 spans 15 amino acids.

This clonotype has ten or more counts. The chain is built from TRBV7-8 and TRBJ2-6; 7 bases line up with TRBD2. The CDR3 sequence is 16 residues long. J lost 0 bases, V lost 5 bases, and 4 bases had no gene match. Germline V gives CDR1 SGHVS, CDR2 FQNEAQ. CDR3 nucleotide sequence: TGTGCCAGCAGCCCTAGCGGCATCTCTGGGGCCAACGTCCTGACTTTC. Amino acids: CASSPSGISGANVLTF.

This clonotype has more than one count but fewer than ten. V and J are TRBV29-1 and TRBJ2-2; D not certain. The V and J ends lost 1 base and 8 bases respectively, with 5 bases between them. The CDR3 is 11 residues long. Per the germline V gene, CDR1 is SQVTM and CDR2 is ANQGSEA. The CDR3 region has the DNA TGCAGCGTTGAAGTATTGGGGGAGCTGTTTTTT. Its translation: CSVEVLGELFF.